Presented here are 20 T cell receptor beta chains from one specimen sequenced in a study of blood T cell repertoires in COVID-19. Generated by immunoSEQ multiplex PCR, the TCRdb table keeps only in-frame clones and is missing some. Of about 110,000 clones in the sample, over 75% are singletons; the top ten hold more than 3.5%. Sequenced material: peripheral blood. The receptors derive from a woman between 65 and 79 years old with acute or convalescent COVID-19.

This clone was counted between two and nine times. V gene TRBV3-1 (or the pseudogene TRBV3-2) combines with J gene TRBJ1-1; 7 nucleotides agree with TRBD1. Germline loops: CDR1 LGHDT, CDR2 YNNKEL (reference sequence). Trimming removed 2 bases from V and 6 bases from J; junction bases left unmatched: 3. The CDR3 has 13 residues. CDR3 bases: TGTGCCAGCAGCCAAAGGGGACAGCCTGAAGCTTTCTTT. Translating it yields CASSQRGQPEAFF.

V gene TRBV2 combines with J gene TRBJ2-3; possible D gene TRBD2, 5 bases. V dropped 8 bases and J dropped 0 bases, with 18 bases sitting between them. Germline lookup yields CDR1 SNHLY and CDR2 FYNNEI. The CDR3 is 16 amino acids. The CDR3 region is CASRRQSGGSTDTQYF. CDR3 bases: TGTGCCAGCCGCCGGCAGTCCGGAGGTAGCACAGATACGCAGTATTTT.

The chain has TRBV28 and TRBJ2-2; 7 bases map to TRBD2. This CDR3 is built from 15 residues. J gave up 5 bases and V 3 bases, and 6 bases lay outside the gene matches. CDR1 MDHEN and CDR2 SYDVKM come from the germline V gene. As DNA, the CDR3 is TGTGCCAGCAGTTTGGGAGGGGCGGGGACCGGGGAGCTGTTTTTT. Translation gives CASSLGGAGTGELFF.

J is TRBJ1-2 and V is TRBV6-2 or TRBV6-3, with TRBD1 matching 7 bases. V shed 5 bases, J shed 7 bases, and the junction held 13 bases outside the gene matches. The CDR3 covers 15 residues. Germline CDR1 reads MNHEY; CDR2 reads SVGEGT. This CDR3 reads CASSGMGTATSGYTF. The CDR3 DNA sequence: TGTGCCAGCAGTGGAATGGGGACAGCCACTAGTGGCTACACCTTC.

The chain carries TRBV28 and TRBJ1-2; 8 bases map to TRBD1. Germline V gives CDR1 MDHEN, CDR2 SYDVKM. The CDR3 contains 14 residues. The V gene end was trimmed by 7 bases and the J gene end by 6 bases; junction bases not matched to a gene: 10. CDR3 region: CASTLRQGRDGYTF. CDR3 nucleotide sequence: TGTGCCAGCACCTTGAGACAGGGGCGGGATGGCTACACCTTC.

This chain uses TRBV28 with TRBJ1-3; 7 positions agree with TRBD1. Germline V gene sequence: CDR1 MDHEN, CDR2 SYDVKM. After removal of 5 bases from V and 0 bases from J, the junction contained 13 bases not matched to a gene. The CDR3 sequence is 18 residues long. The CDR3 protein is CASSPSPGGDSSGNTIYF. The CDR3 bases are TGTGCCAGCAGTCCCTCCCCAGGGGGTGATTCCTCTGGAAACACCATATATTTT.

V and J are TRBV6-2 or TRBV6-3 and TRBJ1-1; 8 bases are shared with TRBD1. Germline trimming cut 6 bases from V and 1 base from J; bases unmatched to any gene: 7. In germline, CDR1 is MNHEY, CDR2 SVGEGT. The CDR3 is 15 amino acids. The CDR3 bases are TGTGCCAGCAGCAACGGAGGGACAGGGAACACTGAAGCTTTCTTT. It yields the protein CASSNGGTGNTEAFF.

The CDR3 here is CASSLSVGGEKLFF. As DNA, the CDR3 is TGTGCCAGCAGCTTATCGGTGGGGGGTGAAAAACTGTTTTTT. The gene calls are TRBV7-2 and TRBJ1-4; D is possibly TRBD1 (5 bases). The CDR3 has 14 amino acids. The V end was cut by 2 bases, the J end by 7 bases, with 11 bases between. Germline assignment: CDR1 SGHTA and CDR2 FQGNSA.

The chain recombines TRBV19 with TRBJ1-1; TRBD1 matches at 8 bases. Germline assignment: CDR1 LNHDA and CDR2 SQIVND (reference sequence). Trimming took 4 bases from V and 5 from J; bases not matched to a gene: 3. The CDR3 length is 13 residues. The chain's CDR3 is CASSNRGETEAFF. As DNA, the CDR3 is TGTGCCAGTAGTAACAGGGGGGAAACTGAAGCTTTCTTT.

A remark on this clone: The CDR3 ends on some other residue instead of the conserved phenylalanine or tryptophan, so this is likely a read error. It is unclear where the CDR3 begins or ends on the DNA, so no DNA is shown, and the CDR3 is as TCRdb lists it. The chain is built from TRBV27 and TRBJ2-7; the table's TRBD2 call for D was not verified on the DNA. CDR1 is MNHEY, CDR2 SMNVEV, per germline (reference sequence). Including both end residues, the CDR3 is 14 amino acids long. CDR3 sequence: CASSLQKDLRIQER.

This sequence joins TRBV6-1 and TRBJ2-3; 7 bases match TRBD2. This CDR3 has 17 amino acids. Germline CDR1 is MNHNS and CDR2 is SASEGT. Trimming at V came to 2 bases and at J to 2 bases, leaving 10 bases not matched to a gene. CDR3 region: CASSETNGGKITDTQYF. CDR3 sequence (DNA): TGTGCCAGCAGTGAAACAAACGGGGGGAAAATCACAGATACGCAGTATTTT.

The V and J genes are TRBV11-3 and TRBJ2-1, with TRBD2 matching over 14 bases. Germline CDR1 and CDR2: SGHNT and YENEEA. The CDR3 covers 16 residues. V shed 5 bases, J shed 4 bases, and the junction held 4 bases outside the gene matches. CDR3 DNA sequence: TGTGCCAGCAGCCATCGACTAGCGGGGGGGTACAATGAGCAGTTCTTC. This encodes CASSHRLAGGYNEQFF.

The gene calls are TRBV7-3 and TRBJ1-6; TRBD1 agrees at 8 bases. Germline V CDR1 and CDR2: SGHTA, FQGTGA. This CDR3 region has 13 residues. Unmatched junction bases numbered 9, after V lost 5 bases and J lost 15 bases. The CDR3 DNA follows: TGTGCCAGCAGCGATGGACAGGGTGGAAGCCTCCACTTT. This gives the protein CASSDGQGGSLHF.

The rearrangement links TRBV7-8 to TRBJ1-6; 12 nucleotides line up with TRBD1. Germline V CDR1 and CDR2: SGHVS, FQNEAQ. J was trimmed by 9 bases and V by 11 bases; bases with no gene match: 17. This CDR3 region has 17 residues. CDR3 in DNA: TGTGCCTCCCAAACACTCCGGGACAGGGGGCCGAGTTCACCCCTCCACTTT. It codes for CASQTLRDRGPSSPLHF.

The chain couples TRBV30 to TRBJ1-6; the D is unclear. The V end was cut by 2 bases, the J end by 0 bases, with 8 bases between. Germline values: CDR1 GTSNPN, CDR2 SVGIG (reference sequence). The length of the CDR3 is 15 residues. CDR3 residues: CAWSKASSYNSPLHF. The CDR3 nucleotides are TGTGCCTGGAGTAAAGCGAGCTCCTATAATTCACCCCTCCACTTT.

V is TRBV29-1 and J is TRBJ2-7; 7 bases line up with TRBD2. The junction had 5 bases not matched to a gene; V was cut back by 1 base and J by 2 bases. Germline loops: CDR1 SQVTM, CDR2 ANQGSEA. The CDR3 is 14 amino acids. For the CDR3, the DNA is TGCAGCGTTGAAGTCCGGGAGGCCCCCTACGAGCAGTACTTC. This encodes CSVEVREAPYEQYF.

V and J are TRBV4-1 and TRBJ2-2; 9 positions match TRBD2. The trim removed 1 base at V and 5 bases at J, leaving 8 bases unmatched. The germline CDR1 and CDR2 sequences are MGHRA and YSYEKL. This CDR3 region has 17 residues. The DNA of the CDR3 is TGCGCCAGCAGCCAAGGACCGGGACTAGCTAGAACCGGGGAGCTGTTTTTT. Translating it yields CASSQGPGLARTGELFF.

The chain uses TRBV2 and TRBJ1-4, with 7 bases lining up with TRBD1. The CDR3 has 17 residues. Germline trimming cut 6 bases from V and 8 bases from J; bases unmatched to any gene: 18. From germline, CDR1 is SNHLY and CDR2 FYNNEI. The CDR3 loop reads CASSDGTVLDHQEKLFF. CDR3 nucleotides: TGTGCCAGCAGCGATGGGACAGTACTAGACCACCAGGAAAAACTGTTTTTT.

The chain uses TRBV28 and TRBJ1-4; no reliable D call. This CDR3 spans 13 amino acids. With 2 bases removed from V and 8 bases from J, the gap between germline ends came to 9 bases. CDR1 and CDR2 (germline): MDHEN, SYDVKM. CDR3 DNA: TGTGCCAGCAGTTTAGCGCGAGTCGAAAAACTGTTTTTT. It yields the protein CASSLARVEKLFF. Variable domain in full (rest from reference TRBV28 and TRBJ1-4): DVKVTQSSRYLVKRTGEKVFLECVQDMDHENMFWYRQDPGLGLRLIYFSYDVKMKEKGDIPEGYSVSREKKERFSLILESASTNQTSMYLCASSLARVEKLFFGSGTQLSVL.

V usage is TRBV6-1 and J usage is TRBJ1-1; tentatively, D is TRBD1 (5 bases). Germline CDR1 is MNHNS and CDR2 is SASEGT. This CDR3 is built from 15 residues. Trimming removed 1 base from V and 4 bases from J, with 13 bases in between. CDR3 sequence reads: CASSEVGGVATEAFF. In DNA form, the CDR3 reads TGTGCCAGCAGTGAAGTAGGAGGGGTTGCCACTGAAGCTTTCTTT.